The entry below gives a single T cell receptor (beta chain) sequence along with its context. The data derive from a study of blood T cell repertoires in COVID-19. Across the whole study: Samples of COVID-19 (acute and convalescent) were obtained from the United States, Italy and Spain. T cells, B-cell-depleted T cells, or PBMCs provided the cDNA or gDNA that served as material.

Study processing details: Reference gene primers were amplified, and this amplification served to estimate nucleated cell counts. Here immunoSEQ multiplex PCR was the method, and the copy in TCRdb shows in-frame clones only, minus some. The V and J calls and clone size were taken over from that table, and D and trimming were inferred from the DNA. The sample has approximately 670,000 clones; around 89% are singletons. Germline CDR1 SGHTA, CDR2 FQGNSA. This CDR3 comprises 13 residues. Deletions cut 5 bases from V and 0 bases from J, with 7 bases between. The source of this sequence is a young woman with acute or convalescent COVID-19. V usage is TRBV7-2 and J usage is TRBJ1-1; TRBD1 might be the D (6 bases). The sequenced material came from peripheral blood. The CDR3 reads CASSQGMNTEAFF. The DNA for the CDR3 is TGTGCCAGCAGCCAGGGGATGAACACTGAAGCTTTCTTT.